This T cell receptor beta chain derives from a study of blood T cell repertoires in COVID-19. Study overall: Sites across the United States, Italy and Spain contributed samples from acute and convalescent COVID-19.

The table came from immunoSEQ multiplex PCR; TCRdb's copy has only in-frame clones and leaves some out. The data contain over 110,000 clones, roughly 86% of them singletons. The CDR3 extends over 14 amino acids. The V gene's germline CDR1 is SGHNT and CDR2 YENEEA. V shed 6 bases and J shed 2 bases, with 12 bases lying between them. Input material: peripheral blood. V usage is TRBV11-3 and J usage is TRBJ2-3; possibly TRBD1 for D (6 bases). The receptor comes from a man between 70 and 80 years old with acute or convalescent COVID-19. CDR3 sequence (DNA): TGTGCCAGCAGTTCGGACAGCGCCACAGATACGCAGTATTTT. This sequence encodes CASSSDSATDTQYF.